These 15 T cell receptor beta chains were all obtained from the same sample, sequenced in a study of monozygotic twins with inflammatory bowel disease. TCRdb re-analyzed the 5' RACE reads; it lists each CDR3 protein once, without DNA. In all, the sample yields approximately 340,000 distinct CDR3 sequences. Sequencing was performed on blood. Receptors were obtained from a human donor with ulcerative colitis or Crohn's disease, or a healthy co-twin of an affected twin (not recorded which).

J is TRBJ2-3 and V is TRBV9; with no DNA, the TCRdb D assignment of TRBD2 cannot be verified. The CDR3 covers 16 residues. Germline CDR1 SGDLS, CDR2 YYNGEE. CDR3 residues: CASSVGTSDNTDTQYF. Combining the CDR3 with reference TRBV9 and TRBJ2-3 gives the whole variable domain DSGVTQTPKHLITATGQRVTLRCSPRSGDLSVYWYQQSLDQGLQFLIQYYNGEERAKGNILERFSAQQFPDLHSELNLSSLELGDSALYFCASSVGTSDNTDTQYFGPGTRLTVL.

The chain is built from TRBV5-1 and TRBJ2-2; there is no DNA to check the TCRdb D call of TRBD1. Germline V CDR1 and CDR2: SGHRS, YFSETQ. This CDR3 contains 15 residues. The CDR3 is CVSSIPEQGDGELFF. Supplemented by reference TRBV5-1 and TRBJ2-2, the full variable domain reads KAGVTQTPRYLIKTRGQQVTLSCSPISGHRSVSWYQQTPGQGLQFLFEYFSETQRNKGNFPGRFSGRQFSNSRSEMNVSTLELGDSALYLCVSSIPEQGDGELFFGEGSRLTVL.

The chain recombines TRBV18 with TRBJ1-1; TCRdb proposes TRBD1, but this gene call is untestable without DNA. The V gene's germline CDR1 is KGHSH and CDR2 LQKENI. The CDR3 runs 16 residues. CDR3 in amino acids: CASSPQTGGLLREAFF.

The CDR3 sequence: CASSDSGGSHNEQFF. The V gene is TRBV6-4, the J gene TRBJ2-1. CDR1 is MRHNA, CDR2 SNTAGT, per germline. The CDR3 covers 15 residues.

The chain joins TRBV28 to TRBJ2-7; as DNA is missing, the TRBD2 call by TCRdb cannot be tested. From germline, CDR1 is MDHEN and CDR2 SYDVKM. This CDR3 has 14 amino acids. The CDR3: CASRPSGSHYEQYF.

The chain recombines TRBV30 with TRBJ2-7; TCRdb lists TRBD1, though no DNA is available to test this call. This CDR3 has 15 residues. Germline loops: CDR1 GTSNPN, CDR2 SVGIG (reference sequence). The CDR3 loop is CARSMEGRGTYEQYF.

This rearrangement joins TRBV12-3 or TRBV12-4 to TRBJ2-3; the D call from TCRdb, TRBD2, cannot be confirmed without DNA. This CDR3 comprises 12 residues. The CDR3 spells CASALTTDTQYF.

The chain is built from TRBV7-8 and TRBJ2-4; TCRdb reports TRBD2, a call that lacks DNA to check it against. Germline V gene lookup returns CDR1 SGHVS and CDR2 FQNEAQ. CDR3 length equals 15 residues. The CDR3 reads CASSLLAGEGNIQYF.

The J gene is TRBJ1-1, the V gene TRBV7-2; TCRdb outputs TRBD1, but without DNA this stays unchecked. This CDR3 comprises 11 residues. Germline V gene sequence: CDR1 SGHTA, CDR2 FQGNSA. CDR3 sequence reads: CASRLGGEAFF.

The chain joins TRBV20-1 to TRBJ1-5; TCRdb names TRBD1, which stays unverified in the absence of DNA. CDR1 DFQATT and CDR2 SNEGSKA come from the germline V gene (reference sequence). The CDR3 is 15 amino acids. This CDR3 is CSASGGQGVNQPQHF.

The CDR3 loop is CASSYLGLDNQPQHF. V usage is TRBV6-2 or TRBV6-3 and J usage is TRBJ1-5. CDR1 is MNHEY and CDR2 is SVGEGT in the germline V gene. This CDR3 has 15 amino acids.

This chain joins TRBV4-1 and TRBJ1-6. This CDR3 has 16 residues. CDR1 is MGHRA and CDR2 is YSYEKL in the germline V gene. The CDR3 loop is CASSQDYRGLNSPLHF.

This chain links TRBV3-1 with TRBJ1-6. The germline V gene encodes CDR1 LGHDT and CDR2 YNNKEL (reference sequence). The CDR3 is 16 residues long. The CDR3 loop is CASSQGGGIWDSPLHF.

The chain links TRBV19 to TRBJ1-2; absent DNA, TCRdb's TRBD1 call cannot be checked. The CDR3 length is 14 residues. Germline assignment: CDR1 LNHDA and CDR2 SQIVND (reference sequence). This chain's CDR3 is CASSPLTGKHGYTF.

The chain joins TRBV30 to TRBJ2-1. The CDR3 extends over 15 amino acids. The germline V gene encodes CDR1 GTSNPN and CDR2 SVGIG (reference sequence). CDR3 in amino acids: CAWSAWREIYNEQFF.